The next 3 T cell receptor beta chains were all read from a single sample in a study of CD8+ T cells in alopecia areata. The treatment: oral pan-JAK inhibitor, 5-10 mg twice daily. Extraction and reverse transcription of RNA yielded cDNA as the sequencing template. Measured with immunoSEQ multiplex PCR; TCRdb has only the in-frame clones, and not every one. The sample includes around 270,000 clones, nearly 60% seen only once; the top ten take less than 2%. Specimen: CD4+ T cells sorted from blood, collected at week 24, from a patient treated with tofacitinib. Receptors were obtained from a human donor with alopecia areata.

The sample holds one count of this clone. The gene calls are TRBV20-1 and TRBJ1-4; the D is unclear. V lost 4 bases and J 7 bases, leaving 7 bases between the germline ends. CDR3 length: 11 residues. The germline gives CDR1 DFQATT, CDR2 SNEGSKA (reference sequence). CDR3 nucleotides: TGCAGTGCTAATGGAGGTGAAAAACTGTTTTTT. Translating it yields CSANGGEKLFF.

The gene calls are TRBV30 and TRBJ2-3; possibly TRBD1 for D (6 bases). Germline CDR1 is GTSNPN and CDR2 is SVGIG (reference sequence). V dropped 4 bases and J dropped 5 bases, with 7 bases sitting between them. There are 11 residues in the CDR3. Here the CDR3 reads CAWIGGDTQYF. CDR3 nucleotides: TGTGCCTGGATAGGGGGAGATACGCAGTATTTT.

In its sample, this clone was seen once. The chain employs TRBV4-1 and TRBJ1-2; D is perhaps TRBD1 (6 bases). Trimming pared 4 bases from V and 8 bases from J, leaving 17 bases between. The germline gives CDR1 MGHRA, CDR2 YSYEKL. This CDR3 has 14 amino acids. Written as DNA, the CDR3 is TGCGCCAGCAGCCGCGGACAGTATGAAGGAGGCTACACCTTC. This codes for CASSRGQYEGGYTF.